In this sample, the clone carrying this T cell receptor (beta chain) turned up a few times. Its specificity is unknown. The data were taken from a study of beta chain features in type 1 diabetes. Notes on the study in general: When Type 1 diabetes patients were examined, their TCRB CDR3s proved moderately but significantly shorter in all four CD4+ subsets. Patients' naive, central memory and Treg TCRB repertoires seemed closer to one another than those of healthy donors.

CD4+ naive, central memory, regulatory and stem cell-like memory cells were sorted via CD45RO/CCR7/CD25/CD127/CD95/CD27. Trimming removed 4 bases at V and 4 bases at J, with 7 bases between. The CDR3 consists of 12 residues. Germline assignment: CDR1 SQVTM and CDR2 ANQGSEA. Every bit of the isolated RNA underwent reverse transcription, so sequencing read expressed TCRB transcripts. Profiled with immunoSEQ multiplex PCR; TCRdb holds only in-frame clones, not every one. The sample comprises 300,000 to 350,000 clones, approximately 12% of which are singletons, and nearly 0.015% rests with the top ten. The chain joins TRBV29-1 to TRBJ1-4; unclear D gene. Sequencing was carried out using naive CD4+ T cells from blood. The clonotype originates from a woman younger than 30 with type 1 diabetes. The DNA for the CDR3 is TGCAGCGTTGCTTCCGGTAATGAAAAACTGTTTTTT. This gives the protein CSVASGNEKLFF.